This entry is about one T cell receptor beta chain. In TCRdb, the RT-PCR reads were re-called with MiXCR into one record per CDR3 protein. Counted here are fewer than 500,000 distinct CDR3 sequences, 16% occurring once; the ten biggest clones make up less than 9.5%. The entry originates in a study of patients and donors after allogeneic stem cell transplantation. The CDR3 has 15 amino acids. The V and J ends lost 1 base and 0 bases respectively, with 10 bases between them. The V gene's germline CDR1 is DFQATT and CDR2 SNEGSKA (reference sequence). The specimen was blood, either unsorted or a sorted T cell fraction (not recorded which). This receptor was identified in a human donor who was either an allogeneic HSCT recipient or a stem cell or donor lymphocyte infusion donor (not recorded which). It is not recorded whose cells these are; they may come from a transplant donor. V usage is TRBV20-1 and J usage is TRBJ1-5; no clear D. CDR3 DNA sequence: TGCAGTGCTAGAGTCAGTTCTCATAGCAATCAGCCCCAGCATTTT. It yields the protein CSARVSSHSNQPQHF.